This is a list of T cell receptor beta chains from one sample in a study of T cell responses to AZD1222 COVID-19 vaccine. Assay used: immunoSEQ multiplex PCR; TCRdb lists only in-frame clones, some missing. The repertoire holds about 130,000 clones, with around 84% as singletons. The sample here was peripheral blood, taken on day 0 of AZD1222 vaccination. These receptors came from an adult in good health. Both conserved end residues are part of each CDR3. A D gene is named only where the DNA matches it firmly. Not all rows give a size; the values are once, few, many and, for expanded clones, a class.

TGTGCCAGCAGTCCTAGGGGCGGACTAGCGGGGACCTACTACGAGCAGTACTTC,CASSPRGGLAGTYYEQYF,TRBJ2-7,TRBD2,.,TRBV5-4
TGTGCCAGCAGGTCGGACAGCTACGAGCAGTACTTC,CASRSDSYEQYF,TRBJ2-7,.,.,TRBV2
TGCGCCAGCAGCTTGGGGTCAGTGGTCGACGAGCAGTACTTC,CASSLGSVVDEQYF,TRBJ2-7,.,few,TRBV5-1
TGTGCCAGCAGTGACGCGGCGGGTTCCACAGATACGCAGTATTTT,CASSDAAGSTDTQYF,TRBJ2-3,.,.,TRBV6-1
TGCGCCAGCAGCCATCTCCCCGGGACAGGGGCAAGTTATTACTATGGCTACACCTTC,CASSHLPGTGASYYYGYTF,TRBJ1-2,TRBD1,.,TRBV4-1
TGTGCCAGTAGTATCCTAGGGGAGGGGCGAAATGGCTACACCTTC,CASSILGEGRNGYTF,TRBJ1-2,.,.,TRBV19
TGTGCCGCGGGGGGTGCTGGAAACACCATATATTTT,CAAGGAGNTIYF,TRBJ1-3,.,.,TRBV6-5
TGTGCCAGCAGCCAACCTACTAGCGCGGGGGCCAACGTCCTGACTTTC,CASSQPTSAGANVLTF,TRBJ2-6,TRBD2,.,TRBV3-1/TRBV3-2
TGTGTTTCCCGGACAAACCACCTCCCAGATACGCAGTATTTT,CVSRTNHLPDTQYF,TRBJ2-3,.,.,TRBV28
TGTGCCAGCAGTACCTCTGGGTGGAGTAATGAAAAACTGTTTTTT,CASSTSGWSNEKLFF,TRBJ1-4,.,.,TRBV6-5
TGTGCCAGTATGGGGCAGGGGATGGCCAAAAACATTCAGTACTTC,CASMGQGMAKNIQYF,TRBJ2-4,.,.,TRBV19
TGTGCCAGCAGCCTGGGACAGCTATCAACAGATACGCAGTATTTT,CASSLGQLSTDTQYF,TRBJ2-3,TRBD1,.,TRBV5-8
TGTGCCAGCACGACCTCGGGGGGGTACGAGCAGTACTTC,CASTTSGGYEQYF,TRBJ2-7,TRBD2,.,TRBV6-5
TGTGCCAGCGCAGAGTCGGGGACCAACTATGGCTACACCTTC,CASAESGTNYGYTF,TRBJ1-2,.,.,TRBV28
TGCGCCAGCAGCCAACAGGGAGGTTCTGGAAACACCATATATTTT,CASSQQGGSGNTIYF,TRBJ1-3,.,.,TRBV5-1
TGTGCCAGCAGGGATACAGGGGGCAATCAGCCCCAGCATTTT,CASRDTGGNQPQHF,TRBJ1-5,TRBD1,few,TRBV2
TGCGCCAGCAGCGGGCAGGGGGCCCTTAACTATGGCTACACCTTC,CASSGQGALNYGYTF,TRBJ1-2,TRBD1,.,TRBV4-1
TGTGCCAGCAGCCAAGATTCGCCCAGGTATACCGATGAGCAGTTCTTC,CASSQDSPRYTDEQFF,TRBJ2-1,.,.,TRBV3-1/TRBV3-2
TGTGCCAGCAGTTCCCCCGGGGTAATCACCTACGAGCAGTACTTC,CASSSPGVITYEQYF,TRBJ2-7,.,.,TRBV28
TGCGCCAGCAGCGAGGGACAGGGGTTTGAAAAACTGTTTTTT,CASSEGQGFEKLFF,TRBJ1-4,TRBD1,once,TRBV5-1
TGCGCCAGCAGCCCGGGGACAGGGGGCTCTGGCGGCTACACCTTC,CASSPGTGGSGGYTF,TRBJ1-2,TRBD1,.,TRBV5-1
TGTGCCAGCAGTGTATCGCGGGTTGGGGTTGGAAACACCATATATTTT,CASSVSRVGVGNTIYF,TRBJ1-3,.,.,TRBV6-1
TGTGCCAGCAGTAAAACCACCGGGGAGCTGTTTTTT,CASSKTTGELFF,TRBJ2-2,.,few,TRBV12-3/TRBV12-4
TGCGCCAGCAGCTTACTTACAGGGGGGATATCTGGAAACACCATATATTTT,CASSLLTGGISGNTIYF,TRBJ1-3,TRBD1,.,TRBV5-1
TGCAGCGTTGTGGGGCAGGGCCGGTTCAATGAGCAGTTCTTC,CSVVGQGRFNEQFF,TRBJ2-1,.,.,TRBV29-1
TGTGCCAGCAGCATAGGGGGGGCGAACACCGGGGAGCTGTTTTTT,CASSIGGANTGELFF,TRBJ2-2,.,.,TRBV28
TGTGCCAGTAGTTTAGGACAGGGGGGGAGTCAGCCCCAGCATTTT,CASSLGQGGSQPQHF,TRBJ1-5,TRBD1,.,TRBV19
TGCGCCAGTCACCCGGGACAGTCGAACACTGAAGCTTTCTTT,CASHPGQSNTEAFF,TRBJ1-1,TRBD1,.,TRBV5-1
TGTGCCAGCAGTTTAGCCAGAGCCGGGGACAGGTACTCCTACGAGCAGTACTTC,CASSLARAGDRYSYEQYF,TRBJ2-7,TRBD1,.,TRBV27
TGTGCTAGGCCTCGAGGAACTGAAGCTTTCTTT,CARPRGTEAFF,TRBJ1-1,.,.,TRBV12-5
TGTGCCACCAGTGATTGGGATGAGGGGATGGTCGGAAGTGAGCAGTTCTTC,CATSDWDEGMVGSEQFF,TRBJ2-1,.,.,TRBV24-1
TGTGCCAGTCGGGGGCGAAAGAACACTGAAGCTTTCTTT,CASRGRKNTEAFF,TRBJ1-1,.,.,TRBV25-1
TGTGCCAGCAGCTTCGGGGGGGTAGGACAGCCCCAGCATTTT,CASSFGGVGQPQHF,TRBJ1-5,.,.,TRBV7-9
TGTGCCAGCAGCTTACCGGGGCGGAAGAACACTGAAGCTTTCTTT,CASSLPGRKNTEAFF,TRBJ1-1,.,.,TRBV28
TGTGCCAGCAGCGGGGGACAGGGCGGGGAGACCCAGTACTTC,CASSGGQGGETQYF,TRBJ2-5,TRBD1,.,TRBV5-4
TGTGCCAGCAGTGTCGGACTAGCGGGGGGGCCGCGTGAGCAGTTCTTC,CASSVGLAGGPREQFF,TRBJ2-1,TRBD2,.,TRBV6-1
TGTGCCAGTATAAGGGGACAGGGGATTCAGCCCCAGCATTTT,CASIRGQGIQPQHF,TRBJ1-5,TRBD1,.,TRBV6-5
TGTGCCAGCGTAGGGCGAGGGCCCTATGGCTACACCTTC,CASVGRGPYGYTF,TRBJ1-2,.,.,TRBV28
TGCGCCAGCAGCCAAGGGGGGGCCCTCCGCACTGAAGCTTTCTTT,CASSQGGALRTEAFF,TRBJ1-1,.,.,TRBV4-1
TGCGCCAGCAGCCTGTTCTTCCAGGGGAACACCGGGGAGCTGTTTTTT,CASSLFFQGNTGELFF,TRBJ2-2,.,.,TRBV5-1
TGCAGCGTTATACTCAAGGGAAGCACAGATACGCAGTATTTT,CSVILKGSTDTQYF,TRBJ2-3,.,.,TRBV29-1
TGTGCCAGCGGTCCAGATAACACTGAAGCTTTCTTT,CASGPDNTEAFF,TRBJ1-1,.,.,TRBV2
TGTGCCAGCAGTTATGGACAGGATGGCTACACCTTC,CASSYGQDGYTF,TRBJ1-2,TRBD1,.,TRBV6-6
TGCGCCAGCAGCTTGAAGGGAACCCAAGAGACCCAGTACTTC,CASSLKGTQETQYF,TRBJ2-5,.,once,TRBV5-1
TGTGCCAGCAGTGAAGCGAGAGGGACAGGGGGCCGGGAGCAGTACTTC,CASSEARGTGGREQYF,TRBJ2-7,TRBD1,.,TRBV6-1